The 6 T cell receptor beta chains presented below share a single source sample, sequenced in a study of blood T cell repertoires in COVID-19. The method was immunoSEQ multiplex PCR; TCRdb's version includes in-frame clones alone and lacks a portion of them. The table has approximately 98,000 clones, roughly 80% seen once; the top ten hold over 8.5%. The specimen sequenced was peripheral blood. These TCRs come from a woman of 80 years or more with acute or convalescent COVID-19.

The chain employs TRBV4-1 and TRBJ1-3; D gene unclear. In germline, CDR1 is MGHRA, CDR2 YSYEKL. This CDR3 contains 16 residues. Trimming removed 0 bases from V and 0 bases from J, with 9 bases in between. The CDR3 region is CASSQDIRYSGNTIYF. The CDR3 coding sequence is TGCGCCAGCAGCCAAGACATACGCTACTCTGGAAACACCATATATTTT.

The genes are TRBV7-2 and TRBJ1-3; D is unclear. The CDR3 runs to 15 residues. Deletions cut 6 bases from V and 2 bases from J, with 14 bases between. Germline V lookup: CDR1 SGHTA, CDR2 FQGNSA. CDR3 residues: CASRLGSNTGNTIYF. The CDR3 DNA follows: TGTGCCAGCAGGCTAGGGAGCAATACTGGAAACACCATATATTTT.

The chain links TRBV2 to TRBJ2-2, with D possibly TRBD1 on 5 matching bases. Germline V gene data show CDR1 as SNHLY and CDR2 as FYNNEI. V gave up 4 bases and J gave up 6 bases, with 12 bases separating them. The CDR3 has 14 amino acids. Written as DNA, the CDR3 is TGTGCCAGCAGTGGGCAGGGAACGGCCGGGGAGCTGTTTTTT. This translates into CASSGQGTAGELFF.

The chain is built from TRBV15 and TRBJ2-5, with D maybe TRBD2 (6 bases). V lost 1 base and J 1 base, leaving 10 bases between the germline ends. Germline-derived CDR1 and CDR2 are LNHNV and YYDKDF (reference sequence). The CDR3 extends over 15 amino acids. In DNA, the CDR3 is TGTGCCACCAGCAGAGGAAGCGGGTCCCAAGAGACCCAGTACTTC. Its protein product is CATSRGSGSQETQYF.

This clone has a handful of counts. The CDR3 DNA reads as TGTGCCAGCACCAACGGGCGGGGGGACAATGAGCAGTTCTTC. Residues: CASTNGRGDNEQFF. The rearrangement joins TRBV7-9 to TRBJ2-1; 8 nucleotides align to TRBD2. Germline CDR1 is SEHNR and CDR2 is FQNEAQ (reference sequence). The trim removed 7 bases at V and 5 bases at J, leaving 7 bases unmatched. The CDR3 extends over 14 amino acids.

This clone was seen a few times. This chain's CDR3 is CATSDPQYNEQFF. CDR3 bases: TGTGCCACCAGTGACCCCCAGTACAATGAGCAGTTCTTC. This sequence joins TRBV24-1 and TRBJ2-1; the D is unclear. The ends were cut back, 4 bases at V and 4 bases at J, with 7 bases in the middle. The CDR3 totals 13 residues. The V gene's germline CDR1 is KGHDR and CDR2 SFDVKD.